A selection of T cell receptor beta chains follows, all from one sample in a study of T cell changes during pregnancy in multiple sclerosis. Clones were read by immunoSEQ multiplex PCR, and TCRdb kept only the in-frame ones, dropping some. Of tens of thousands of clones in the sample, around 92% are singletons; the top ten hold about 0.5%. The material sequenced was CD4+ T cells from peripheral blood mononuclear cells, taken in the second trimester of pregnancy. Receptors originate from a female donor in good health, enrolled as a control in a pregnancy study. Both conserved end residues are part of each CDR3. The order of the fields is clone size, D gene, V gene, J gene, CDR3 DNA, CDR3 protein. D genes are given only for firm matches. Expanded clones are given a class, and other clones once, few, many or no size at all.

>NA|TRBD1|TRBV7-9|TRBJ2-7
TGTGCCAGCAGCCAAACTCCGGGATTGGGGACAGGGTCCTACGAGCAGTACTTC
CASSQTPGLGTGSYEQYF
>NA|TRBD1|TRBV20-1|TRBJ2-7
TGCAGTGCGGGACAGGGGTTCGAGCAGTACTTC
CSAGQGFEQYF
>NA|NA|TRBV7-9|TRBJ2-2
TGTGCCAGCAGCGCTACTAGCAACGGGGAGCTGTTTTTT
CASSATSNGELFF
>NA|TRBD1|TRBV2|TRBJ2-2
TGTGCCACTCAGGGGACAGGGGTGTCCGGGGAGCTGTTTTTT
CATQGTGVSGELFF
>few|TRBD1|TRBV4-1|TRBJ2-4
TGCGCCAGCAGCTTTGGACAGGGGAACATTCAGTACTTC
CASSFGQGNIQYF
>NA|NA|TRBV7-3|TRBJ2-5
TGTGCCAGCAGCTTAGACTATTCGGAGACCCAGTACTTC
CASSLDYSETQYF
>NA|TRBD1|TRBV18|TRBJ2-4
TGTGCCAGCTCACCCGACAGGGTGGACCCGTACTTC
CASSPDRVDPYF
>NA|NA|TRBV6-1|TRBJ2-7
TGTGCCAGCAGTGACGTAATAACAGGGCCCAACATCGACGAGCAGTACTTC
CASSDVITGPNIDEQYF
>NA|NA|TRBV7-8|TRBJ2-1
TGTGCCAGCAGCCCCCGATCAGGGTACAATGAGCAGTTCTTC
CASSPRSGYNEQFF
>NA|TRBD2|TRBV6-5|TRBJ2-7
TGTGCCAGCAGTCCCCGGGGGGACGAGCAGTACTTC
CASSPRGDEQYF
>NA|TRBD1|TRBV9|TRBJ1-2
TGTGCCAGCAGCGCACATAACGAGCCGGGACAGCGTTATGGCTACACCTTC
CASSAHNEPGQRYGYTF
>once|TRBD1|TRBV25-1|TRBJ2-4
TGTGCCAGCAGTGAGCGGACAGGGGCGTCAAACATTCAGTACTTC
CASSERTGASNIQYF
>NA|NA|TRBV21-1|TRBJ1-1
TGTGCCAGCAGCAAAGCCGGGGAGGGGGGGGCCCAGGGCACTGAAGCTTTCTTT
CASSKAGEGGAQGTEAFF
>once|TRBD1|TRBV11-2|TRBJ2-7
TGTGCCAGCAGCCCCTTGAGCCGGACAGGGGTTTACGAGCAGTACTTC
CASSPLSRTGVYEQYF
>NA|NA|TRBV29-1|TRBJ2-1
TGCAGCGTTGATGGGGGACTGAGGTACAATGAGCAGTTCTTC
CSVDGGLRYNEQFF
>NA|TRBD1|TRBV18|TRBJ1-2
TGTGCCAGCTCTCCGGACAGGGTCTATGGCTACACCTTC
CASSPDRVYGYTF
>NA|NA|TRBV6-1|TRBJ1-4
TGTGCCAGCGAACGAGGACTGTTTTTT
CASERGLFF
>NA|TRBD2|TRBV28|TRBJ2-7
TGTGCCAGCAGTTTAGCGGGAGATTCTTACGAGCAGTACTTC
CASSLAGDSYEQYF
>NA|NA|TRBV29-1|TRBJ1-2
TGCAGCGTATTACTCGGGTTCAACTATGGCTACACCTTC
CSVLLGFNYGYTF
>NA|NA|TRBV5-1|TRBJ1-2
TGCGCCAGCAGCTTGCGAACAGGGTATGGCTACACCTTC
CASSLRTGYGYTF
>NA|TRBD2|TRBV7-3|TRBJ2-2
TGTGCCAGCAGCCCAGCTAGCGGGGGGGCCGGCGGGGAGCTGTTTTTT
CASSPASGGAGGELFF
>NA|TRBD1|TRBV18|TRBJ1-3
TGTGCCAGCTCACCACAAACAGGGGGATTTGACTCTGGAAACACCATATATTTT
CASSPQTGGFDSGNTIYF
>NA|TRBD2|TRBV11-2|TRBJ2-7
TGTGCCAGCAGAGGGAGACTAGCGGGAGAAGGGGAGCAGTACTTC
CASRGRLAGEGEQYF
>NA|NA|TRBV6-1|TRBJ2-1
TGTGCCGGCACTATCGACAGGATGGGTGGCAATGAGCAGTTCTTC
CAGTIDRMGGNEQFF
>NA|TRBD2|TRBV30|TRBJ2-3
TGTGCCTGTTTAGCGGGGGGGGGAGATACGCAGTATTTT
CACLAGGGDTQYF
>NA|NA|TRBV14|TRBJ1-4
TGTGCCAGCAGCCAAGCACCAAGAGGATCACCAGGGTGGGCTAATGAAAAACTGTTTTTT
CASSQAPRGSPGWANEKLFF
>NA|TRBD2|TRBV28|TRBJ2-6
TGTGCCAGCAGGGAGAATCGAAGGGACTACTCTGGGGCCAACGTCCTGACTTTC
CASRENRRDYSGANVLTF
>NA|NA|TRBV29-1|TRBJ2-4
TGCAGCGTTGGGGTCGGGACGGGGAGGAACATTCAGTACTTC
CSVGVGTGRNIQYF
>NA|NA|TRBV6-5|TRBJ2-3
TGTGCCAGCAGTTACCGACTCCTAGGCACAGATACGCAGTATTTT
CASSYRLLGTDTQYF
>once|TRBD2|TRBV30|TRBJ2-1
TGTGCCTGGAGTGTTCCGGGACTAGCCTCCTACAATGAGCAGTTCTTC
CAWSVPGLASYNEQFF